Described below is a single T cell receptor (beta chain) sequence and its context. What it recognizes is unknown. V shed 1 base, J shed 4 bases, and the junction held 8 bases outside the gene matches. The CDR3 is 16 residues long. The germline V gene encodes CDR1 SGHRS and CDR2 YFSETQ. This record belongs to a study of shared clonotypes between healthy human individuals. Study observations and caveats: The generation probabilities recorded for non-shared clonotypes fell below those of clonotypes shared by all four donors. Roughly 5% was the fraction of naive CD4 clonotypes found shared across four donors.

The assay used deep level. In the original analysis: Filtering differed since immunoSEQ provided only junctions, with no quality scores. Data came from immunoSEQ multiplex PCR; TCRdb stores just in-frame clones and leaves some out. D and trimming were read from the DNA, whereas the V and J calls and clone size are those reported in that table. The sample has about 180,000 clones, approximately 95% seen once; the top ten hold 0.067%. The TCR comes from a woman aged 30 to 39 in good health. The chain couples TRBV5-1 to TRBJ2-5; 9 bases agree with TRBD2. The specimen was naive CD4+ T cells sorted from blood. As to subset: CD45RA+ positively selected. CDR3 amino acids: CASSLTAGGPPETQYF. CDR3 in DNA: TGCGCCAGCAGCTTGACGGCGGGAGGGCCCCCAGAGACCCAGTACTTC.